This T cell receptor (beta chain) emerged from a study of CXCR3-negative and CXCR3-positive naive CD8 T cells. Study results and limitations: Researchers report CXCR3 expression partially decreased after cryopreservation, with fresh PBMCs used in most assays. For memory CD8+ cells diversity was much lower, but both naive subsets had comparably high diversity.

In terms of frequency, this clonotype is medium-sized. What it binds is unknown. It was by 5' RACE with UMI labels that the TRB cDNA libraries were prepared. TCRdb re-called the 5' RACE reads; every CDR3 protein appears as one record, without DNA. This table lists about 8,300 distinct CDR3 sequences. Naive CD8+ T cells were CD45RO-CCR7+CD27+CD95-. The sample was naive CXCR3- CD8+ T cells from blood. Subset: CD45RO-CCR7+CD27+CD95- naive CD8+ T cells lacking CXCR3 (TNR3-). This TCR was recovered from a human donor in good health. Some clones in this sample may be carry-over from other donors' samples.

CDR3 residues: CSEGGGGNEQFF. V usage is TRBV29-1 and J usage is TRBJ2-1; TCRdb outputs TRBD2, but without DNA this stays unchecked. Germline CDR1 and CDR2: SQVTM and ANQGSEA. The CDR3 is 12 amino acids.